This T cell receptor beta chain was recorded in a study of blood T cells in healthy people across ages. Trimming took off 0 bases at V and 4 bases at J, with 10 bases between the two ends. Germline V gene lookup returns CDR1 LGHNA and CDR2 YSLEER. CDR3 length: 16 amino acids. Through a sample-barcoded 5' primer and a J-beta primer mix, a second PCR was run for roughly 6 to 12 cycles. Every cDNA molecule bore a tag from a template-switch adaptor containing 12 random nucleotides. TCRdb independently ran MiXCR on the 5' RACE reads; one entry per CDR3 protein. Of 780,000 or so distinct CDR3 sequences in the sample, 45% to 70% were seen once.

The chain uses TRBV4-3 and TRBJ2-6, with D unresolved. Specimen: blood. The receptor was isolated from a man aged 40-49 years in good health. The CDR3 reads CASSQDLFGGANVLTF. The CDR3 DNA follows: TGCGCCAGCAGCCAAGATTTATTTGGCGGGGCCAACGTCCTGACTTTC.